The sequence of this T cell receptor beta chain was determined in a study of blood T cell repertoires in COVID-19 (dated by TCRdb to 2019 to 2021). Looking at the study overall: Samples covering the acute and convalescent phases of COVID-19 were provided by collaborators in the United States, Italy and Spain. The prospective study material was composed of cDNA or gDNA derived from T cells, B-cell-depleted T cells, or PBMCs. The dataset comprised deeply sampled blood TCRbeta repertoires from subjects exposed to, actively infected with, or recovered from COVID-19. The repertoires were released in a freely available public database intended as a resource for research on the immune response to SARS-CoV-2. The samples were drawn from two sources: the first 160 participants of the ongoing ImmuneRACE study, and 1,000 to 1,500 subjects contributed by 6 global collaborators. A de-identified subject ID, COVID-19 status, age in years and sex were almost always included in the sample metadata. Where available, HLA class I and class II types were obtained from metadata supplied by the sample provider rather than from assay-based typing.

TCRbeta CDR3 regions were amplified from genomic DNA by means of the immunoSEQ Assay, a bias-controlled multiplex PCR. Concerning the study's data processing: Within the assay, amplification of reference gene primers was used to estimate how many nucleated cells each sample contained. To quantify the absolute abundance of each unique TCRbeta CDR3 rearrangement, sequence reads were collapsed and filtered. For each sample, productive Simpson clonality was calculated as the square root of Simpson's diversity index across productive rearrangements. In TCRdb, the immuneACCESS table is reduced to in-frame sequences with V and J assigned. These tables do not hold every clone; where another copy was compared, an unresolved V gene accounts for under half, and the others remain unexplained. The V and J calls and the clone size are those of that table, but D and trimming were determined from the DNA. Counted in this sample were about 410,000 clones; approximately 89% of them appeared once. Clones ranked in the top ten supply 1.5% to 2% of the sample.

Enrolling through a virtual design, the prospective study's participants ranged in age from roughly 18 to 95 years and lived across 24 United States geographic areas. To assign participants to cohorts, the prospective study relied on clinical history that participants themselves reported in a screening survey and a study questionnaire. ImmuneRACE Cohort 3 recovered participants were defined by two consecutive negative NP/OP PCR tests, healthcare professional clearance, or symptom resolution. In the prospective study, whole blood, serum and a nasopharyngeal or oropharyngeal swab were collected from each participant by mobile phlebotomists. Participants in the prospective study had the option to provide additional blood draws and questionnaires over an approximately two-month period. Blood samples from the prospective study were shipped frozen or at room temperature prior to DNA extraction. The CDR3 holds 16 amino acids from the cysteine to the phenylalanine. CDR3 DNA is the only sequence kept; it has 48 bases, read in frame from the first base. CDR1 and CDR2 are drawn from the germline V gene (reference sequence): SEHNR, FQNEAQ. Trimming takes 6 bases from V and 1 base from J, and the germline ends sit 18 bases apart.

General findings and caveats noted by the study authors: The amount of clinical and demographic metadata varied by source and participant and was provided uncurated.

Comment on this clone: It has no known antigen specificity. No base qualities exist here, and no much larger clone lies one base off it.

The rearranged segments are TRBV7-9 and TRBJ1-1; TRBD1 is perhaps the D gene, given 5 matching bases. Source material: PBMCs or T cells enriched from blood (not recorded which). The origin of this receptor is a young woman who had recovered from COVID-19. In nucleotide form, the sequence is TGTGCCAGCAGTTCCCCGGGGGAGGGGCAGAACACTGAAGCTTTCTTT. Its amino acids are CASSSPGEGQNTEAFF.